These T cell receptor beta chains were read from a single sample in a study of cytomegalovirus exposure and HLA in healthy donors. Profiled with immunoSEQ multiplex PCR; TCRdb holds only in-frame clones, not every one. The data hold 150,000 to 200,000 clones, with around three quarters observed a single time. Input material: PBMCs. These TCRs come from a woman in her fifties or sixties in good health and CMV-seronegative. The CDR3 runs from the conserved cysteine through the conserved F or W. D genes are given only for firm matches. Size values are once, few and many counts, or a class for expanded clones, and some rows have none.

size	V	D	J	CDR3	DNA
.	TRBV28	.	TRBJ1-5	CASSTSGVGNQPQHF	TGTGCCAGCAGTACCTCAGGGGTAGGCAATCAGCCCCAGCATTTT
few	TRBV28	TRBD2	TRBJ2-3	CASRKRLAGLADTQYF	TGTGCCAGCAGAAAACGACTAGCGGGTTTGGCAGATACGCAGTATTTT
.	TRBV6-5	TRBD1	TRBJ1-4	CASSSRKGQGNEKLFF	TGTGCCAGCAGTTCGAGGAAGGGACAGGGAAATGAAAAACTGTTTTTT
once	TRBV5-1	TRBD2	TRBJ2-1	CASSPGGLAVSYNEQFF	TGCGCCAGCAGCCCGGGGGGACTAGCGGTCTCCTACAATGAGCAGTTCTTC
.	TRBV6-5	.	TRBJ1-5	CASSYSRQTNQPQHF	TGTGCCAGCAGTTACTCGAGACAGACTAATCAGCCCCAGCATTTT
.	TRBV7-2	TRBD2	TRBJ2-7	CASSLGSSGRTNEQYF	TGTGCCAGCAGCTTAGGGTCTAGCGGGAGAACCAACGAGCAGTACTTC
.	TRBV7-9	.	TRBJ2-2	CASSFTGPGELFF	TGTGCCAGCAGCTTTACAGGACCCGGGGAGCTGTTTTTT
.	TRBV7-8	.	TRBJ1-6	CASTFSVAYNSPLHF	TGTGCCAGCACCTTTTCGGTTGCCTATAATTCACCCCTCCACTTT
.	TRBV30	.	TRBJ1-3	CAWGRVTGNTIYF	TGTGCCTGGGGCAGGGTTACTGGAAACACCATATATTTT
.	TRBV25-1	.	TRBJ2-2	CASSELTGELFF	TGTGCCAGCAGTGAATTAACCGGGGAGCTGTTTTTT